The 16 T cell receptor beta chains given below trace back to one sample, sequenced in a study of blood T cell repertoires in COVID-19. Profiled with immunoSEQ multiplex PCR; TCRdb holds only in-frame clones, not every one. The sample lists some 67,000 clones, approximately 88% seen once, with around 1.3% in the top ten. The sample taken for sequencing was peripheral blood. All receptors come from a woman aged 60-75 years with acute or convalescent COVID-19.

The chain recombines TRBV19 with TRBJ1-3; maybe TRBD1 (5 bases). Germline values: CDR1 LNHDA, CDR2 SQIVND (reference sequence). This CDR3 comprises 17 residues. The V and J ends lost 6 bases and 0 bases respectively, with 18 bases between them. The CDR3 loop is CASRGWQGASSGNTIYF. The CDR3 bases are TGTGCCAGTAGGGGCTGGCAGGGCGCAAGCTCTGGAAACACCATATATTTT.

This clone was seen once. The chain links TRBV7-9 to TRBJ2-5; D may be TRBD1 (6 bases). CDR1 SEHNR and CDR2 FQNEAQ come from the germline V gene (reference sequence). CDR3 length equals 13 residues. With 3 bases removed from V and 7 bases from J, the gap between germline ends came to 12 bases. CDR3 in amino acids: CASSLGTISTQYF. The CDR3 bases are TGTGCCAGCAGCTTGGGGACAATCTCGACCCAGTACTTC.

V and J are TRBV6-2 or TRBV6-3 and TRBJ2-2; TRBD2 matches at 7 bases. This CDR3 has 15 amino acids. From germline, CDR1 is MNHEY and CDR2 SVGEGT. The V and J ends lost 6 bases and 5 bases, in that order; junction bases with no gene match: 9. The CDR3 DNA follows: TGTGCCAGCAGCCGGGCGGGAGCGGGGACCGGGGAGCTGTTTTTT. This translates into CASSRAGAGTGELFF.

This clone has just one count. CDR3 sequence: CASSIDLGGRETQYF. The DNA of the CDR3 is TGTGCCAGTAGTATAGATCTCGGAGGGAGAGAGACCCAGTACTTC. This sequence joins TRBV19 and TRBJ2-5, with D maybe TRBD2 (6 bases). This CDR3 spans 15 amino acids. Between the trimmed V and J ends, which lost 0 bases and 4 bases, there was a span of 12 bases. The germline V gene has CDR1 LNHDA and CDR2 SQIVND (reference sequence).

The V gene is TRBV19, the J gene TRBJ1-5; 10 nucleotides line up with TRBD1. CDR3 length: 15 residues. The germline V gene encodes CDR1 LNHDA and CDR2 SQIVND (reference sequence). V lost 5 bases, J lost 7 bases, and 8 bases stayed unmatched. The DNA for the CDR3 is TGTGCCAGTAGTTCAAGGACAGGGGGAGGGCAGCCCCAGCATTTT. Its translation: CASSSRTGGGQPQHF.

The chain employs TRBV30 and TRBJ1-5; no clear D. CDR1 and CDR2 (germline): GTSNPN, SVGIG (reference sequence). Trimming took 4 bases from V and 5 from J, leaving 12 bases between them. This CDR3 spans 13 amino acids. CDR3 loop: CAWTAGLHQPQHF. CDR3 DNA sequence: TGTGCCTGGACCGCGGGGTTACATCAGCCCCAGCATTTT.

This rearrangement joins TRBV10-3 to TRBJ1-1; 9 positions match TRBD1. The germline CDR1 and CDR2 sequences are ENHRY and SYGVKD. The length of the CDR3 is 14 residues. The junction had 3 bases not matched to a gene; V was cut back by 6 bases and J by 1 base. CDR3 sequence: CAIRGTGRNTEAFF. As DNA, the CDR3 is TGTGCCATCAGGGGGACAGGGCGGAACACTGAAGCTTTCTTT.

J is TRBJ2-7 and V is TRBV3-1 (or the pseudogene TRBV3-2); tentatively, D is TRBD1 (5 bases). Trimming pared 3 bases from V and 2 bases from J, leaving 11 bases between. In germline, CDR1 is LGHDT, CDR2 YNNKEL (reference sequence). The CDR3 is 14 amino acids. CDR3 DNA: TGTGCCAGCAGCCAGATGGGCAGGGCCTACGAGCAGTACGTC. This codes for CASSQMGRAYEQYV.

The rearrangement links TRBV4-2 to TRBJ2-3, with 7 bases aligning to TRBD2. Germline CDR1 LGHNA, CDR2 YNFKEQ. V dropped 1 base and J dropped 2; count of bases not matched to a gene: 6. The CDR3 totals 16 residues. CDR3 DNA sequence: TGTGCCAGCAGCCAAGCGACTAGCATGAACACAGATACGCAGTATTTT. Protein sequence: CASSQATSMNTDTQYF.

This chain links TRBV9 with TRBJ2-7; 9 bases line up with TRBD2. V dropped 4 bases and J dropped 5; count of bases not matched to a gene: 7. Germline values: CDR1 SGDLS, CDR2 YYNGEE. The CDR3 runs to 14 residues. CDR3 sequence: CASSTPSGNHEQYV. CDR3 DNA sequence: TGTGCCAGCAGCACACCTAGCGGGAATCACGAGCAGTACGTC.

In this sample, this clone turned up a few times. The chain uses TRBV6-5 and TRBJ2-1; D uncertain. The CDR3 is 15 amino acids. V lost 7 bases and J 0 bases, leaving 13 bases between the germline ends. Germline V gene lookup returns CDR1 MNHEY and CDR2 SVGAGI. The CDR3 DNA follows: TGTGCCAGCACCCAAGACTGGAGCTCCTACAATGAGCAGTTCTTC. This codes for CASTQDWSSYNEQFF.

The V and J genes are TRBV6-4 and TRBJ2-1, with 10 nucleotides matching TRBD2. V shed 5 bases and J 4 bases; nucleotides not matched to a gene: 5. The CDR3 has 15 amino acids. Germline assignment: CDR1 MRHNA and CDR2 SNTAGT. This CDR3 is CASSLSGGPYNEQFF. CDR3 DNA: TGTGCCAGCAGTCTTAGCGGGGGGCCTTACAATGAGCAGTTCTTC.

This sequence joins TRBV6-5 and TRBJ1-1; no clear D gene. This CDR3 has 12 amino acids. Germline CDR1 is MNHEY and CDR2 is SVGAGI. Trimming took off 4 bases at V and 0 bases at J, with 3 bases between the two ends. CDR3 amino acids: CASSFMNTEAFF. DNA of the CDR3: TGTGCCAGCAGTTTTATGAACACTGAAGCTTTCTTT.

This chain connects TRBV5-1 to TRBJ1-1, with 8 nucleotides matching TRBD1. The trim removed 4 bases at V and 4 bases at J, leaving 6 bases unmatched. Germline V gene data show CDR1 as SGHRS and CDR2 as YFSETQ. The CDR3 has 14 amino acids. CDR3 sequence reads: CASSRRTGSTEAFF. Written as DNA, the CDR3 is TGCGCCAGCAGCCGCCGGACAGGGAGCACTGAAGCTTTCTTT.

V gene TRBV6-1 combines with J gene TRBJ1-5, with TRBD1 as a possible D gene (5 bases). The CDR3 has 14 residues. The ends were cut back, 2 bases at V and 5 bases at J, with 10 bases in the middle. Germline V lookup: CDR1 MNHNS, CDR2 SASEGT. The CDR3 sequence: CASSEWAGDQPQHF. CDR3 nucleotide sequence: TGTGCCAGCAGTGAATGGGCGGGGGATCAGCCCCAGCATTTT.

The rearrangement uses TRBV6-5 and TRBJ1-2; possibly TRBD1 for D (6 bases). CDR3 length equals 14 residues. Germline loops: CDR1 MNHEY, CDR2 SVGAGI. V lost 6 bases to trimming and J lost 6 bases, with 17 bases between them. This CDR3 reads CASSPRGAVNGYTF. The CDR3 nucleotides read TGTGCCAGCAGCCCCAGGGGCGCGGTAAATGGCTACACCTTC.